This T cell receptor (beta chain) was captured in a study of blood T cell repertoires in COVID-19. Overall study context: Acute and convalescent COVID-19 specimens originated in the United States, Italy and Spain. In each case, the material was cDNA or gDNA derived from T cells, B-cell-depleted T cells, or PBMCs.

As processed by the authors: Estimated nucleated cell counts came from reference gene primer amplification. Repertoires were generated with immunoSEQ multiplex PCR, while TCRdb's copy carries only in-frame clones and drops some. The V and J calls and the clone size are those of that table, but D and trimming were determined from the DNA. The sample has more than 85,000 clones; 90% to 95% are singletons. The sample was peripheral blood. This receptor was taken from a man between 60 and 75 years old with acute or convalescent COVID-19.

CDR3 sequence (DNA): TGTGCCAGTAGCTATTCATCAGGGGGATTGGGTACCGGGGAGCTGTTTTTT. Translation: CASSYSSGGLGTGELFF. This chain joins TRBV19 and TRBJ2-2, with 7 nucleotides matching TRBD1. The CDR3 totals 17 residues. Germline lookup yields CDR1 LNHDA and CDR2 SQIVND (reference sequence). After removal of 6 bases from V and 5 bases from J, the junction contained 15 bases not matched to a gene.